This T cell receptor beta chain was obtained from a study of blood T cell repertoires in COVID-19. As for the study in general: COVID-19 samples from acute and convalescent phases originated in the United States, Italy and Spain. PBMCs, B-cell-depleted T cells, or T cells provided the cDNA or gDNA that made up the material.

Here immunoSEQ multiplex PCR was the method, and the copy in TCRdb shows in-frame clones only, minus some. The repertoire holds about 170,000 clones, with roughly 87% as singletons. Participants were aged roughly 18 to 100 years from roughly 26 US areas. Trimming removed 1 base from V and 4 bases from J, with 7 bases in between. From germline, CDR1 is SGHTA and CDR2 FQGNSA. The CDR3 extends over 13 amino acids. This TCR was recovered from a human donor with acute COVID-19. The donor label of this sample is uncertain. Sequencing was done on a sample of PBMCs or T cells enriched from blood (not recorded which). This chain joins TRBV7-2 and TRBJ1-2; D is ambiguous. The CDR3 sequence: CASSLEGGYGYTF. DNA of the CDR3: TGTGCCAGCAGCTTAGAAGGAGGCTATGGCTACACCTTC.